Given below is one TCR beta chain in context. The clone's antigen remains unknown. Per-nucleotide qualities are absent, and no much larger clonotype sits a single base away. The library was produced with the immunoSEQ multiplex PCR assay. In the source study's methods: A statistical classification framework was built for diagnosing cytomegalovirus status from the catalog of TCR beta chain sequences. TCRdb took over this immuneACCESS table, retaining in-frame rearrangements with V and J assigned. Such tables are incomplete; in checked studies, under half of the missing clones stem from an unresolved V gene, and the remainder is unexplained. The V and J calls and clone size are taken from that table; D and trimming were inferred from the DNA. The sample includes some 120,000 clones, with around 90% observed a single time. The ten largest clones add up to 1.5% to 2% of the sample. V loses 1 base, J loses 1 base, and the germline ends lie 4 bases apart. The germline V gene encodes CDR1 ENHRY and CDR2 SYGVKD. The CDR3 covers 13 residues, taking in both the cysteine and the phenylalanine. CDR3 DNA only is kept here, 39 bases in frame from base 1.

This entry belongs to a study of cytomegalovirus exposure and HLA in healthy donors (dated by TCRdb to about 2017). Concerning the study at large: According to a later analysis, one platform produced both the roughly 110 validation repertoires and the 700 or so repertoires of the first cohort. The study aimed to test whether signatures of past pathogen exposure could be identified by cataloging public T cell receptors. Along with the roughly 670-subject first cohort, a separate validation cohort of over a hundred different subjects was used. To predict cytomegalovirus infection status, the study brought together high-throughput TCR immunosequencing, statistical association of individual TCRs with disease status, and machine learning. Paper-wide results and their limitations: Most TCR sequences were observed very rarely across donors, whereas some public TCRs were present in many individuals. Of the cluster scores, about 94% were above 0 in a later analysis, which found that TCRs clustered in the first cohort also tended to co-occur in the roughly 130 validation repertoires. The study listed 164 TCR beta chains as associated with cytomegalovirus. The authors suggested that the approach could potentially be generalized to other disease states and immunological phenotypes. The validation cohort had no HLA typing available for a later analysis, so co-occurrence within that cohort was assessed over all 130 or so repertoires. In both the original and validation cohorts, the classifier was reported to diagnose cytomegalovirus status with high specificity and sensitivity. A few of the identified cytomegalovirus-associated TCR beta chains were confirmed in vitro to be specific for cytomegalovirus antigens.

Separate from the approximately 700-subject first cohort, the validation cohort of roughly 110 subjects was the group to which the donors belonged. The source material was PBMCs. The chain employs TRBV10-3 and TRBJ2-5; no D gene can be assigned with confidence. The sequence derives from a woman between 18 and 30 years old in good health and CMV-seronegative. In nucleotide form, the sequence is TGTGCCATCAGTGAGTGGGCCCAAGAGACCCAGTACTTC. It specifies CAISEWAQETQYF.